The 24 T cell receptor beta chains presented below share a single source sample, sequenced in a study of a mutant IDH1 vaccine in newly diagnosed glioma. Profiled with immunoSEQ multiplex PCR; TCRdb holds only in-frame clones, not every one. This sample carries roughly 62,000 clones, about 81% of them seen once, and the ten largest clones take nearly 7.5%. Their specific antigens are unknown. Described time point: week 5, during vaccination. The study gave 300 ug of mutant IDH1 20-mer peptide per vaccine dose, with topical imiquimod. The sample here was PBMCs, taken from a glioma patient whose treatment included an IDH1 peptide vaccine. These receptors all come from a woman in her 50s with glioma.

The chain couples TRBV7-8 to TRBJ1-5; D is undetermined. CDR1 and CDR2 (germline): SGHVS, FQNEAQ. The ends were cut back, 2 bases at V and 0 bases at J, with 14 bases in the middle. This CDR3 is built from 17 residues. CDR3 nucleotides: TGTGCCAGCAGCTTATTTCTCGTAGGGAATAGCAATCAGCCCCAGCATTTT. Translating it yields CASSLFLVGNSNQPQHF.

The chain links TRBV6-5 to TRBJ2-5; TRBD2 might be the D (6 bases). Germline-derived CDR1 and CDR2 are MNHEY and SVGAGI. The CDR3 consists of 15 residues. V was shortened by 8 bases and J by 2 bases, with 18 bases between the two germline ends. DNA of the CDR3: TGTGCCAGCGGCCTACGTGGCGGGGTTCAAGAGACCCAGTACTTC. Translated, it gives CASGLRGGVQETQYF.

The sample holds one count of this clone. CDR3 nucleotide sequence: TGCAGTGCTAGGAATATGGGGGAGCAGTTCTTC. Amino acid sequence: CSARNMGEQFF. The V gene is TRBV20-1, the J gene TRBJ2-1; D not certain. CDR1 is DFQATT and CDR2 is SNEGSKA in the germline V gene (reference sequence). This CDR3 spans 11 amino acids. V was pared by 3 bases and J by 10 bases, with 10 bases between.

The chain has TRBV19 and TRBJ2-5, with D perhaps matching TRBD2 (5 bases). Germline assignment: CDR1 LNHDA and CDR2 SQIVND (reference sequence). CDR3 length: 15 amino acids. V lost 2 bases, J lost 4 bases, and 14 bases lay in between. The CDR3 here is CASSIRKLGPETQYF. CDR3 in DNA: TGTGCCAGTAGTATACGTAAACTAGGACCAGAGACCCAGTACTTC.

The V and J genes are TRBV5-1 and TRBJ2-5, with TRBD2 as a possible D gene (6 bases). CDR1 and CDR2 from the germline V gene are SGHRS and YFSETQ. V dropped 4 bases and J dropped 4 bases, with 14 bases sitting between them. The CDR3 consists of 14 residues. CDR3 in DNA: TGCGCCAGCAGCCCTGGGAGGAGGGGAGAGACCCAGTACTTC. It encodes CASSPGRRGETQYF.

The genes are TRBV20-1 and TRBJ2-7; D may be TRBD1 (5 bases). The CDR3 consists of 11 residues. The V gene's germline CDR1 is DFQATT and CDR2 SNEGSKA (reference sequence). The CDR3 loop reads CSPGRAYEQYF. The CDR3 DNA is TGCAGCCCCGGCAGGGCCTACGAGCAGTACTTC.

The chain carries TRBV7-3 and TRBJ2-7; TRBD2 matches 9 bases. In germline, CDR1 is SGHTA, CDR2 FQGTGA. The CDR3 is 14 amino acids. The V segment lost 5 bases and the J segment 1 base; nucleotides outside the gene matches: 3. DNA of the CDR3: TGTGCCAGCAGCCCCGCGGGGGGGTCCTACGAGCAGTACTTC. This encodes CASSPAGGSYEQYF.

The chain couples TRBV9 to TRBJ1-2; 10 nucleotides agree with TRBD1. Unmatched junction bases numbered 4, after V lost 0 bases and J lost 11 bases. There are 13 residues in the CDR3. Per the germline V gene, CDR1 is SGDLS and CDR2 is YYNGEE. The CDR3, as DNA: TGTGCCAGCAGCGTAGCTGGGGACAGGGGATACACCTTC. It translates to CASSVAGDRGYTF.

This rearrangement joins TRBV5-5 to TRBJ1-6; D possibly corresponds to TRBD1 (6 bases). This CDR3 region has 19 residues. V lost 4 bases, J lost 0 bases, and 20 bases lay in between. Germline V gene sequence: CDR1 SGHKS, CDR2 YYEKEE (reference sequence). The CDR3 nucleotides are TGTGCCAGCAGCACCACAGGGTCCGGTTCTAGCTCCTATAATTCACCCCTCCACTTT. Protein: CASSTTGSGSSSYNSPLHF. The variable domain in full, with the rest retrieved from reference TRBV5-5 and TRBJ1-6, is DAGVTQSPTHLIKTRGQQVTLRCSPISGHKSVSWYQQVLGQGPQFIFQYYEKEERGRGNFPDRFSARQFPNYSSELNVNALLLGDSALYLCASSTTGSGSSSYNSPLHFGNGTRLTVT.

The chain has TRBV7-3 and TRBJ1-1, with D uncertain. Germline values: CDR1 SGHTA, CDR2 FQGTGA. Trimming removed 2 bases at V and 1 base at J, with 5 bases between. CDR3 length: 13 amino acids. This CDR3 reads CASSLAGNTEAFF. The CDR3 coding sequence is TGTGCCAGCAGCTTAGCAGGGAACACTGAAGCTTTCTTT.

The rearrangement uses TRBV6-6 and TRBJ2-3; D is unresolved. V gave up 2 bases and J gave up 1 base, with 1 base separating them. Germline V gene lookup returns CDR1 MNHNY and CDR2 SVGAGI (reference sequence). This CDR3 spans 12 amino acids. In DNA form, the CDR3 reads TGTGCCAGCAGTTACGGCACAGATACGCAGTATTTT. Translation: CASSYGTDTQYF.

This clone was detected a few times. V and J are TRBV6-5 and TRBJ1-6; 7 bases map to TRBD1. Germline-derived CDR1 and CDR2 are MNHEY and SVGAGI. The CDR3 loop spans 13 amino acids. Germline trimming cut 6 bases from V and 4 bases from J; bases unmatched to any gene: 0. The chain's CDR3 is CASRGQYNSPLHF. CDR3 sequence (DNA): TGTGCCAGCAGGGGACAGTATAATTCACCCCTCCACTTT.

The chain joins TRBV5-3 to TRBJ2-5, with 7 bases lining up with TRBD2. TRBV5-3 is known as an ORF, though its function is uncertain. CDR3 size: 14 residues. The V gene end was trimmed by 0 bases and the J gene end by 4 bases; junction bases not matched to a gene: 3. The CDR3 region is CARSLGLAVETQYF. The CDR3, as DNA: TGTGCCAGAAGCTTGGGACTAGCCGTAGAGACCCAGTACTTC.

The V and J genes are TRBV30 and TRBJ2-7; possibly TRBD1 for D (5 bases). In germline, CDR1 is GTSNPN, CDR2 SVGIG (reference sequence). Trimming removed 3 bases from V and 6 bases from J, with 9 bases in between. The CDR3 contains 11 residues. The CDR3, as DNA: TGTGCCTGGAGACAGGATGCCGAGCAGTACTTC. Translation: CAWRQDAEQYF.

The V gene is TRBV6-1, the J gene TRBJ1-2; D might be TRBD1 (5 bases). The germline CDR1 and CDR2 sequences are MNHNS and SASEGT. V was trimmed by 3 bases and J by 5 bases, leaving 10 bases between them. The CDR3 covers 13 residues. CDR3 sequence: CASSERGLYGYTF. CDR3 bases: TGTGCCAGCAGTGAGCGGGGGTTGTATGGCTACACCTTC.

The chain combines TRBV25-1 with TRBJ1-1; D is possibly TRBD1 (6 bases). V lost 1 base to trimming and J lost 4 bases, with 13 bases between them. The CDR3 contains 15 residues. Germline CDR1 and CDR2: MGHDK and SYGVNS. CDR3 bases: TGTGCCAGCAGTGAATCCCCAGGGGTGACCACTGAAGCTTTCTTT. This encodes CASSESPGVTTEAFF.

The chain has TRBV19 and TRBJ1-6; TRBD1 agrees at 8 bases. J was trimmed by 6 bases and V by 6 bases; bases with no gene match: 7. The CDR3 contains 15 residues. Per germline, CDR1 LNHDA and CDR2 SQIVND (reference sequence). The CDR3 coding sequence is TGTGCCAGTAGCCCCATTGACAGGGGTAATTCACCCCTCCACTTT. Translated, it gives CASSPIDRGNSPLHF.

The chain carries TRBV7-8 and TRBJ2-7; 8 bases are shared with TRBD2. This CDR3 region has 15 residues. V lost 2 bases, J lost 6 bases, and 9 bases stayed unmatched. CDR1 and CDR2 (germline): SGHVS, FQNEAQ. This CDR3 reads CASSLFSGVSSEQYF. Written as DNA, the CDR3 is TGTGCCAGCAGCTTATTTAGCGGGGTTAGCTCCGAGCAGTACTTC.

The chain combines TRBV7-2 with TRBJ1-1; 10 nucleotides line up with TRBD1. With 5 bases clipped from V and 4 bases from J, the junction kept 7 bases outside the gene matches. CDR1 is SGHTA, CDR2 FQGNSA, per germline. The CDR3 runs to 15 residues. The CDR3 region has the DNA TGTGCCAGCAGCCTTCGACAGGGGGCGCGCACTGAAGCTTTCTTT. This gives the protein CASSLRQGARTEAFF.

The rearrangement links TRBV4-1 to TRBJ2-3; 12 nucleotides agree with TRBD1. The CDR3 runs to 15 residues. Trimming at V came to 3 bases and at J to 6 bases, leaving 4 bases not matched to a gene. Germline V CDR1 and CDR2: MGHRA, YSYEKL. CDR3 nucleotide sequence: TGCGCCAGCAGCCATCCGGGACAGGGGGCTGATACGCAGTATTTT. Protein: CASSHPGQGADTQYF.

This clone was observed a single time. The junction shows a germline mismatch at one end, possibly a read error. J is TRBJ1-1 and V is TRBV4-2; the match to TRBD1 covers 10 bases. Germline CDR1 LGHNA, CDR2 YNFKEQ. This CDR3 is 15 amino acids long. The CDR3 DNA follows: TGTGCCGGCAGCCAGGCTAGGACAGGGGGCACTGAAGCTTTCTTT. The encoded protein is CAGSQARTGGTEAFF.

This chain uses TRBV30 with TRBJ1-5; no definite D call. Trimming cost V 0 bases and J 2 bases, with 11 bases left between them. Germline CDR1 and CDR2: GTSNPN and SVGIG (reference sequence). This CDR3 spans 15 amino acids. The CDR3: CAWSVSFRGNQPQHF. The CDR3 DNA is TGTGCCTGGAGTGTAAGTTTTCGGGGCAATCAGCCCCAGCATTTT.

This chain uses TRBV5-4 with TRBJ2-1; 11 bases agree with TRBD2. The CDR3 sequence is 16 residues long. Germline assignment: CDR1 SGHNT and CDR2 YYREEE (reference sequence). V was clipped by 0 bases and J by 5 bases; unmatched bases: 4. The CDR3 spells CASSLELAGVHNEQFF. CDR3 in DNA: TGTGCCAGCAGCTTGGAACTAGCGGGGGTTCACAATGAGCAGTTCTTC.

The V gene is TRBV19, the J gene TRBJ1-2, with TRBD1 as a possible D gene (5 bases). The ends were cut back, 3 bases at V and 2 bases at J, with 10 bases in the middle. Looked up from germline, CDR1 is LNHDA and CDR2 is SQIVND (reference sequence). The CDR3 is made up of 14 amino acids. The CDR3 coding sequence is TGTGCCAGTAGTATGCCAGGGCTGAACTATGGCTACACCTTC. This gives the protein CASSMPGLNYGYTF.